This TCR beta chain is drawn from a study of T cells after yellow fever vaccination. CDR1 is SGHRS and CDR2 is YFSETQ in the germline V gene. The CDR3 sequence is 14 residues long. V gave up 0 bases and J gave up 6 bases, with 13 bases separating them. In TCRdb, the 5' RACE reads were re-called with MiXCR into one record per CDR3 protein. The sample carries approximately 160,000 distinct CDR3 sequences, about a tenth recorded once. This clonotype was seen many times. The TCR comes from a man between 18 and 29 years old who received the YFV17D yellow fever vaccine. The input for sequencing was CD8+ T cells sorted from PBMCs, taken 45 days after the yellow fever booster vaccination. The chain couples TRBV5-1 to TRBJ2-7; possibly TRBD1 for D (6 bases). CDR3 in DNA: TGCGCCAGCAGCTTGGAGGCGGCAGGGGCCGAGCAGTACTTC. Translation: CASSLEAAGAEQYF.